This T cell receptor (beta chain) was captured in a study of blood T cells in healthy people across ages. Broader study findings: Greater diversity and more naive CD4+ cells were seen in long-lived donors than in aged donors.

This CDR3 is built from 18 residues. The V gene's germline CDR1 is KGHSH and CDR2 LQKENI. V shed 3 bases and J shed 0 bases, with 21 bases lying between them. Donors were healthy Caucasian individuals from Russia aged about 6 to 100. Notes on this clonotype: The antigen remains undetermined.

The authors ran a second PCR of about 6 to 11 cycles using a sample-barcoded 5' primer and a J-beta primer mix. Each single sample gave us at least 3 million CDR3-containing paired-end reads. TCRdb used MiXCR to reprocess the 5' RACE reads, holding one entry per CDR3 protein. This sample has approximately 1.5 million distinct CDR3 sequences, with approximately 32% found just once. This TCR derives from a woman aged 25 to 39 in good health. Sequenced: blood. The chain joins TRBV18 to TRBJ2-7; possible D gene TRBD2, 7 bases. This CDR3 reads CASSPRLIGGGLSYEQYF. The CDR3 DNA reads as TGTGCCAGCTCACCTAGGTTAATTGGCGGGGGCCTCTCCTACGAGCAGTACTTC.